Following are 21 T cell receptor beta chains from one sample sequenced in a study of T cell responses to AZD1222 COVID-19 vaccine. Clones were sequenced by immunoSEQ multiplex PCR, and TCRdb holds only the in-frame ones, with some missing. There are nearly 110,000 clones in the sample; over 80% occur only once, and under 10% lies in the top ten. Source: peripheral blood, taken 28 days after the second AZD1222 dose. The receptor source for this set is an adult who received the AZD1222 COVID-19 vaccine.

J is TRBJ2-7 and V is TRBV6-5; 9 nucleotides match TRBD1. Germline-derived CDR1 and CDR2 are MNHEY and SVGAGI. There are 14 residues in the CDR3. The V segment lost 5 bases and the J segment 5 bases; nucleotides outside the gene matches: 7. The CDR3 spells CASSTADRGHEQYF. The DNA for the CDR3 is TGTGCCAGCAGTACAGCGGACAGGGGTCACGAGCAGTACTTC.

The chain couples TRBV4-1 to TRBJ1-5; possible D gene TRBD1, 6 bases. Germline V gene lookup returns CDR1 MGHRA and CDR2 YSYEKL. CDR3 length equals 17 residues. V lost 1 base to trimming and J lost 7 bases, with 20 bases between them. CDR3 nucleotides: TGCGCCAGCAGCCAAGGTCACACTCAGGGGATTGGCCAGCCCCAGCATTTT. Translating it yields CASSQGHTQGIGQPQHF.

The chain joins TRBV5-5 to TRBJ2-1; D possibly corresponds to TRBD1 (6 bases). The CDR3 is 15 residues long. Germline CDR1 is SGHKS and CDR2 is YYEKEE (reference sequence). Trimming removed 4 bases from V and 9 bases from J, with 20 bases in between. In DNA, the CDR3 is TGTGCCAGCAGCAAACAGGGAAACGACCTGACTGAGCAGTTCTTC. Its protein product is CASSKQGNDLTEQFF.

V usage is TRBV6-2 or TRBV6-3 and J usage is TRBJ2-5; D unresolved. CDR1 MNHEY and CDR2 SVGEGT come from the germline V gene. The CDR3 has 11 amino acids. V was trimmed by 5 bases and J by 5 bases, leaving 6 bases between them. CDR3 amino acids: CASSTRETQYF. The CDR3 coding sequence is TGTGCCAGCAGTACCCGGGAGACCCAGTACTTC.

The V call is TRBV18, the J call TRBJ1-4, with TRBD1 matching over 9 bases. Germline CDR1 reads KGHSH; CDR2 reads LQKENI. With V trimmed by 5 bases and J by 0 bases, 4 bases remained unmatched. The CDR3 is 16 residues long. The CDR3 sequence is CASSSGTGSTNEKLFF. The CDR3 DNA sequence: TGTGCCAGCTCATCCGGGACAGGGTCAACTAATGAAAAACTGTTTTTT.

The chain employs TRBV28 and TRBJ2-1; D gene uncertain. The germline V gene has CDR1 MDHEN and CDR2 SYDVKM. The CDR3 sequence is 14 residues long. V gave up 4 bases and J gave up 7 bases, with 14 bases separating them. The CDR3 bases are TGTGCCAGCAGTTCGGCGGCTCGTTGGAATGAGCAGTTCTTC. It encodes CASSSAARWNEQFF.

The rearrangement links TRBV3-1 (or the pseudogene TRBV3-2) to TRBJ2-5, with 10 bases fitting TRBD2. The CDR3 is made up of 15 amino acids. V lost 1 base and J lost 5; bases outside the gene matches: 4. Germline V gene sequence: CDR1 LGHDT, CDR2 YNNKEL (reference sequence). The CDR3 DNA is TGTGCCAGCAGCCAAGCAGGGACTAGCGACGAGACCCAGTACTTC. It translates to CASSQAGTSDETQYF.

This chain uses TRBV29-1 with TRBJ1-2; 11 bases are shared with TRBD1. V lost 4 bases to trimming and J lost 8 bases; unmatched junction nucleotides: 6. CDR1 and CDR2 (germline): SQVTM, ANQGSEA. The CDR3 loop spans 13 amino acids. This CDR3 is CSVGTGGDSGYTF. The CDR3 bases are TGCAGCGTTGGGACAGGGGGCGATTCCGGCTACACCTTC.

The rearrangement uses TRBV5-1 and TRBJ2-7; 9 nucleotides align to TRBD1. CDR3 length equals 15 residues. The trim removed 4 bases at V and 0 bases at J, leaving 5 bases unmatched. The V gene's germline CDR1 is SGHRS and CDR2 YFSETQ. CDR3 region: CASSLQGASSYEQYF. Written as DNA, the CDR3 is TGCGCCAGCAGCCTACAGGGGGCAAGCTCCTACGAGCAGTACTTC.

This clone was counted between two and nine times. CDR3 residues: CAISESKGAEAFF. CDR3 sequence (DNA): TGTGCCATCAGTGAGTCGAAAGGGGCTGAAGCTTTCTTT. The V gene is TRBV10-3, the J gene TRBJ1-1; maybe TRBD1 (5 bases). Trimming took 0 bases from V and 6 from J, leaving 8 bases between them. CDR3 size: 13 residues. CDR1 is ENHRY and CDR2 is SYGVKD in the germline V gene.

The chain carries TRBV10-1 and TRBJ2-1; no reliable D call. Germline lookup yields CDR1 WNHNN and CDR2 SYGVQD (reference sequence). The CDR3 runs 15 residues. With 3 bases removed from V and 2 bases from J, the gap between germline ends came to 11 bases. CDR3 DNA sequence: TGCGCCAGCAGTGAATCCCGGACCACCTACAATGAGCAGTTCTTC. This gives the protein CASSESRTTYNEQFF.

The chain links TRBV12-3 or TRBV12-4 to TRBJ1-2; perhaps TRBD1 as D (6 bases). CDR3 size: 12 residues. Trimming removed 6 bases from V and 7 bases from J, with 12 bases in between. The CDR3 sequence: CASSQDSVGYTF. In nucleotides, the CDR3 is TGTGCCAGCAGCCAGGACAGTGTTGGCTACACCTTC.

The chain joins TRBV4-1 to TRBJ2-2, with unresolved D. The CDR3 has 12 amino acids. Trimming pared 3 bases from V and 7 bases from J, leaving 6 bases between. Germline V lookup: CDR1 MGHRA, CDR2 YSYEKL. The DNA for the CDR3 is TGCGCCAGCAGCCACACGATCGGGGAGCTGTTTTTT. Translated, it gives CASSHTIGELFF.

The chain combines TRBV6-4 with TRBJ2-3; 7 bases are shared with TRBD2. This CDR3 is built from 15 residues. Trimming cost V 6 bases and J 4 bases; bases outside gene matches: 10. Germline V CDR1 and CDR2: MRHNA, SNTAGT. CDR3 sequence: CASSQTGGGADTQYF. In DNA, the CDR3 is TGTGCCAGCAGCCAAACGGGGGGTGGCGCAGATACGCAGTATTTT.

CDR3 nucleotides: TGTGCCAGTAGTCCCCTGGGGGGGAGCAATCAGCCCCAGCATTTT. Residues: CASSPLGGSNQPQHF. The rearrangement joins TRBV19 to TRBJ1-5; maybe TRBD1 (5 bases). Trimming took 5 bases from V and 1 from J, leaving 12 bases between them. This CDR3 contains 15 residues. From germline, CDR1 is LNHDA and CDR2 SQIVND (reference sequence).

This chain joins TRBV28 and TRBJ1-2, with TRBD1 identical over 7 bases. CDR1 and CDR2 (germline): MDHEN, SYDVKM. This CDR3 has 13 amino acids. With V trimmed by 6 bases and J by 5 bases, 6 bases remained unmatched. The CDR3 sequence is CASSRGQAYGYTF. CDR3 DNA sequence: TGTGCCAGCAGCCGAGGACAGGCGTATGGCTACACCTTC.

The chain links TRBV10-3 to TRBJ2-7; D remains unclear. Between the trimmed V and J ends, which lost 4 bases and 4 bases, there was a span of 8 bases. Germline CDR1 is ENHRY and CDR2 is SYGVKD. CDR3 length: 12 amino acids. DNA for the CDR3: TGTGCCATCAGTGGGGGTTGGTACGAGCAGTACTTC. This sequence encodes CAISGGWYEQYF.

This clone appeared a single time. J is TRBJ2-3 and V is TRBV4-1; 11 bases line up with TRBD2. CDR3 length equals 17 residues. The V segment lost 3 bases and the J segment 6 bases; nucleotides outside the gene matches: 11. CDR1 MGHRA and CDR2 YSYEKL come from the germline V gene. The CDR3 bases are TGCGCCAGCAGCCAGGGGACCGGTAGCGGGGGGGCCGATACGCAGTATTTT. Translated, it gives CASSQGTGSGGADTQYF.

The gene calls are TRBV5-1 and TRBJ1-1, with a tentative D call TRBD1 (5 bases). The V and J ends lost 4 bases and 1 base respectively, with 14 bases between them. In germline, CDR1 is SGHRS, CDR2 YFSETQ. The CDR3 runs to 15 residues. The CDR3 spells CASSRDQLTNTEAFF. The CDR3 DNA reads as TGCGCCAGCAGCCGGGACCAACTGACGAACACTGAAGCTTTCTTT.

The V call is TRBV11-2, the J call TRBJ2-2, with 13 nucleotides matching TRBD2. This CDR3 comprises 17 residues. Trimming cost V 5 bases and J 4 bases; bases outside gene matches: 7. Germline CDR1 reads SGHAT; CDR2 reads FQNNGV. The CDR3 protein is CASSRTSGGGATGELFF. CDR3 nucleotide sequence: TGTGCCAGCAGCCGAACTAGCGGGGGGGGAGCCACCGGGGAGCTGTTTTTT.

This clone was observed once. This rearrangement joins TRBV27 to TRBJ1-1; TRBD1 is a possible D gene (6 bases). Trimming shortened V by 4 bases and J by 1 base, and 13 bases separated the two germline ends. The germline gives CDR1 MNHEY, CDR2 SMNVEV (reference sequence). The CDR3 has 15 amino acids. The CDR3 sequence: CASSYLPTGNTEAFF. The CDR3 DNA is TGTGCCAGCAGTTACCTCCCGACAGGGAACACTGAAGCTTTCTTT.